The T cell receptor beta chain under discussion was sequenced for a study of T cell responses to AZD1222 COVID-19 vaccine. Study-wide results and limits: Once two AZD1222 doses were given, Spike-specific TCR breadth and depth went up. The span of vaccine-associated CD4 TCRs extended across spike, with dominance at 160-218 and 743-854. None of the repertoires were sampled until the peak T cell response had passed.

Samples with a second dose at about 4 or about 12 weeks were pooled together. Measured with immunoSEQ multiplex PCR; TCRdb has only the in-frame clones, and not every one. The data contain 250,000 to 300,000 clones, around 93% of them singletons. With regard to this clone: What it binds is not known.

The CDR3 is 13 residues long. Germline-derived CDR1 and CDR2 are MNHEY and SMNVEV (reference sequence). The J segment lost 0 bases and the V segment lost 4 bases, leaving 0 bases of the junction unmatched. The clonotype was recovered from an adult who received the AZD1222 COVID-19 vaccine. The chain employs TRBV27 and TRBJ2-7; 7 bases fit TRBD1. The sample consisted of peripheral blood, taken 28 days after the second AZD1222 dose. The CDR3 region has the DNA TGTGCCAGCAGTTGGACAGGCTCCTACGAGCAGTACTTC. It is translated as CASSWTGSYEQYF.